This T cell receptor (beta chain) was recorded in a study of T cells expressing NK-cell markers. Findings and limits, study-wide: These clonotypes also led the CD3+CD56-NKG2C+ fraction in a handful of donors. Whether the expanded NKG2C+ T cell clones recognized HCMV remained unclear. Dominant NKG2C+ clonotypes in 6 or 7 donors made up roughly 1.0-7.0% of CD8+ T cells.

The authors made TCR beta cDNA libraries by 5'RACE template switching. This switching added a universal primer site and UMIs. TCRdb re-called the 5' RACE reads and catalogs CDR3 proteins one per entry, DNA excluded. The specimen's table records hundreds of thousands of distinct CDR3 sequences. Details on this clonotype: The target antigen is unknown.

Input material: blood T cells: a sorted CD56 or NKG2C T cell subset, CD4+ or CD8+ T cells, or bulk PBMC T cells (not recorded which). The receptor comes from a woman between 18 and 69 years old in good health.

The CDR3 loop reads CSAPPETGGNSPLHF. J is TRBJ1-6 and V is TRBV20-1; with no DNA, the TCRdb D assignment of TRBD1 cannot be verified. The CDR3 sequence is 15 residues long. From germline, CDR1 is DFQATT and CDR2 SNEGSKA (reference sequence).